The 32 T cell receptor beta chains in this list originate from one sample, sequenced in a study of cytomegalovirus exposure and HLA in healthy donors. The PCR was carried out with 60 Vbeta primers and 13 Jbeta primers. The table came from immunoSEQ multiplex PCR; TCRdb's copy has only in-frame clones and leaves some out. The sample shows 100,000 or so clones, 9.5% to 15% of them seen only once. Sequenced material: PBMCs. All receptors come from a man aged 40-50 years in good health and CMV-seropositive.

The CDR3 nucleotides read TGCAGCGTTGTCGGGACTAGCGGGAGTGTATCCTACAATGAGCAGTTCTTC. Amino acid sequence: CSVVGTSGSVSYNEQFF. The rearrangement joins TRBV29-1 to TRBJ2-1; 14 bases align to TRBD2. V lost 4 bases, J lost 1 base, and 6 bases stayed unmatched. The germline CDR1 and CDR2 sequences are SQVTM and ANQGSEA. This CDR3 contains 17 residues.

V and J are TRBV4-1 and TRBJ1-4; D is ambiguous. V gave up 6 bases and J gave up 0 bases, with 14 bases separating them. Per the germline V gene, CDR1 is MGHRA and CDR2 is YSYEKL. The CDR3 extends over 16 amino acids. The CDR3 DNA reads TGCGCCAGCAGACCCTTGGGAGACGCAACTAATGAAAAACTGTTTTTT. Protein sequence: CASRPLGDATNEKLFF.

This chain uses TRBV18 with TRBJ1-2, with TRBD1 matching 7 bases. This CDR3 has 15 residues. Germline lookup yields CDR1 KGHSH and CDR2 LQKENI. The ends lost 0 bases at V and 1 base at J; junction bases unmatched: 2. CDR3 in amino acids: CASSPPQGGNYGYTF. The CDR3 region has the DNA TGTGCCAGCTCACCACCCCAGGGGGGTAACTATGGCTACACCTTC.

The CDR3 sequence is CASTPRGLNTEAFF. In DNA, the CDR3 is TGTGCCAGCACCCCCAGGGGATTGAACACTGAAGCTTTCTTT. The chain uses TRBV14 and TRBJ1-1, with a possible D match to TRBD1 (6 bases). Germline V CDR1 and CDR2: SGHDN, FVKESK. The length of the CDR3 is 14 residues. V was trimmed by 7 bases and J by 0 bases, leaving 12 bases between them. The complete variable domain, with remaining parts taken from reference TRBV14 and TRBJ1-1, reads EAGVTQFPSHSVIEKGQTVTLRCDPISGHDNLYWYRRVMGKEIKFLLHFVKESKQDESGMPNNRFLAERTGGTYSTLKVQPAELEDSGVYFCASTPRGLNTEAFFGQGTRLTVV.

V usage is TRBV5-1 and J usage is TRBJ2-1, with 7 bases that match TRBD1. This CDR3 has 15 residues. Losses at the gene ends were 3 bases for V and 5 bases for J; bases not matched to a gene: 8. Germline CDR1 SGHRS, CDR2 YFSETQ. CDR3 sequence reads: CASSSTSQGDNEQFF. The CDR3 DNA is TGCGCCAGCAGCTCGACAAGCCAGGGGGACAATGAGCAGTTCTTC. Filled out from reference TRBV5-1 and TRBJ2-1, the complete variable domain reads KAGVTQTPRYLIKTRGQQVTLSCSPISGHRSVSWYQQTPGQGLQFLFEYFSETQRNKGNFPGRFSGRQFSNSRSEMNVSTLELGDSALYLCASSSTSQGDNEQFFGPGTRLTVL.

The CDR3 sequence: CASSGHSNEKLFF. The CDR3 nucleotides read TGTGCCAGCAGTGGACACAGTAATGAAAAACTGTTTTTT. V and J are TRBV6-1 and TRBJ1-4; the D is unclear. The CDR3 spans 13 residues. V dropped 4 bases and J dropped 4 bases, with 7 bases sitting between them. Germline V lookup: CDR1 MNHNS, CDR2 SASEGT.

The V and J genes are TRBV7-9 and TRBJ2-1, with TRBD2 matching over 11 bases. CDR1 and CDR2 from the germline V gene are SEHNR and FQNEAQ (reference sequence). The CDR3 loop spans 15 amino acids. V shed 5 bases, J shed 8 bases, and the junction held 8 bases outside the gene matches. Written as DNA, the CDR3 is TGTGCCAGCAGCCTACTAGCGGGAGCCGGGGATGAGCAGTTCTTC. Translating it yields CASSLLAGAGDEQFF.

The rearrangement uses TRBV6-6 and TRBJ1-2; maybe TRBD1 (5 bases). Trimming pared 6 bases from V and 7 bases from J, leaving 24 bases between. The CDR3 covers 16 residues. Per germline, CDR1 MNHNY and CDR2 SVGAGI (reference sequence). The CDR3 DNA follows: TGTGCCAGCAGCCTTCTCGGGGACCGGACTAGTGTTGGCTACACCTTC. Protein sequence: CASSLLGDRTSVGYTF.

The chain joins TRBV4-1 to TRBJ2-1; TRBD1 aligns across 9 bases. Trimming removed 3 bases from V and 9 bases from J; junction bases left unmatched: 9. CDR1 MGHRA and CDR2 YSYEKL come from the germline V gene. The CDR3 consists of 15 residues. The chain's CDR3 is CASSHLGQGRLEQFF. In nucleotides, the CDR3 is TGCGCCAGCAGCCACCTGGGACAGGGAAGGCTTGAGCAGTTCTTC.

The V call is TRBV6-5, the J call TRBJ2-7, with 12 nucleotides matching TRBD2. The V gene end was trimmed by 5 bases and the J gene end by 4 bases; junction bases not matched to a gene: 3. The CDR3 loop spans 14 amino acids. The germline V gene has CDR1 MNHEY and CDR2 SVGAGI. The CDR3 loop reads CASSPGTSGYEQYF. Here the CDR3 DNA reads TGTGCCAGCAGTCCCGGGACTAGCGGGTACGAGCAGTACTTC.

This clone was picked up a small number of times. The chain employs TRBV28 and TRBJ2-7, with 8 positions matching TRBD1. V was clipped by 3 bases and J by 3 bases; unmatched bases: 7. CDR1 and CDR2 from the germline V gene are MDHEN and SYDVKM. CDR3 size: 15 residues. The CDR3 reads CASSFSPGGYYEQYF. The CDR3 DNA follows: TGTGCCAGCAGTTTTAGTCCAGGGGGCTACTACGAGCAGTACTTC.

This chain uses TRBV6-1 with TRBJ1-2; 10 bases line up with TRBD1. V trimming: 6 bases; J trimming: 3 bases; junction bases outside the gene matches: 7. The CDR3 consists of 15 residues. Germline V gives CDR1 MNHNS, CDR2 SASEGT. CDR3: CASRGQGQEYYGYTF. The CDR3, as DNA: TGTGCCAGCAGGGGACAGGGGCAGGAATACTATGGCTACACCTTC.

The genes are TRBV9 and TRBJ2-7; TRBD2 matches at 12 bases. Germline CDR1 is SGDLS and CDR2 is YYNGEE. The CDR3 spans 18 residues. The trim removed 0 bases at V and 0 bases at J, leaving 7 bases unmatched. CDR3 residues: CASSVGPSGRGSSYEQYF. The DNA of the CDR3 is TGTGCCAGCAGCGTAGGCCCTAGCGGGAGGGGGAGCTCCTACGAGCAGTACTTC.

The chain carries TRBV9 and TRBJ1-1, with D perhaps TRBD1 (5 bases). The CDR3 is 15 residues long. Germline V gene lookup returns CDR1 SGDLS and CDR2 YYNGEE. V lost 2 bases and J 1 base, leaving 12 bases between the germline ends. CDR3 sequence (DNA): TGTGCCAGCAGCGTTATCGGGGGGGAGAACACTGAAGCTTTCTTT. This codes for CASSVIGGENTEAFF.

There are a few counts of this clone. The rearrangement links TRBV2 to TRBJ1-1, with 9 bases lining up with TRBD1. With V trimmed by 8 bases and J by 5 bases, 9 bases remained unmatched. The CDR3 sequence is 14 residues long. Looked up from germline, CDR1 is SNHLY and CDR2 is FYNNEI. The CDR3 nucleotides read TGTGCCAGCCTTCCACAGGGGGCGCAAACTGAAGCTTTCTTT. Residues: CASLPQGAQTEAFF. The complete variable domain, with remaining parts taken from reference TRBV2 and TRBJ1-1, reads EPEVTQTPSHQVTQMGQEVILRCVPISNHLYFYWYRQILGQKVEFLVSFYNNEISEKSEIFDDQFSVERPDGSNFTLKIRSTKLEDSAMYFCASLPQGAQTEAFFGQGTRLTVV.

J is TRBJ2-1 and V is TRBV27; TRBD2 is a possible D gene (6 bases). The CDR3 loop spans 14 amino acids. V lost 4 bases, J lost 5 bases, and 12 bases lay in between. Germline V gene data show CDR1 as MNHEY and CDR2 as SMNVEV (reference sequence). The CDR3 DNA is TGTGCCAGCAGTTGGCCGGGAGCCCACAATGAGCAGTTCTTC. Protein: CASSWPGAHNEQFF.

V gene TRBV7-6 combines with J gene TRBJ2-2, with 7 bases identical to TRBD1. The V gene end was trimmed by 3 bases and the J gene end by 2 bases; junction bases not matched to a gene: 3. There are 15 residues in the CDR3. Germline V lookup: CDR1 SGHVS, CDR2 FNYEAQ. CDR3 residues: CASSLGQFNTGELFF. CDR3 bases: TGTGCCAGCAGCTTGGGACAGTTTAACACCGGGGAGCTGTTTTTT.

CDR3 nucleotides: TGCGCCAGCCATTACGCTAGCGGGACCAGCACAGATACGCAGTATTTT. Protein product: CASHYASGTSTDTQYF. The J gene is TRBJ2-3, the V gene TRBV10-2; 9 nucleotides align to TRBD2. V was clipped by 8 bases and J by 0 bases; unmatched bases: 9. Germline CDR1 and CDR2: WSHSY and SAAADI. This CDR3 spans 16 amino acids.

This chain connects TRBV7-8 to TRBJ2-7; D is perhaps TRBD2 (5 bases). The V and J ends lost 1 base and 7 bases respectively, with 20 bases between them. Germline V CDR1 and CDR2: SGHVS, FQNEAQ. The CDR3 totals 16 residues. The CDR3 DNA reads TGTGCCAGCAGCTTAGGTCGGGCCCTACCTCGGGGAGAGCAGTACTTC. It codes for CASSLGRALPRGEQYF. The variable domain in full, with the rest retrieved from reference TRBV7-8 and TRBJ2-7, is GAGVSQSPRYKVAKRGQDVALRCDPISGHVSLFWYQQALGQGPEFLTYFQNEAQLDKSGLPSDRFFAERPEGSVSTLKIQRTQQEDSAVYLCASSLGRALPRGEQYFGPGTRLTVT.

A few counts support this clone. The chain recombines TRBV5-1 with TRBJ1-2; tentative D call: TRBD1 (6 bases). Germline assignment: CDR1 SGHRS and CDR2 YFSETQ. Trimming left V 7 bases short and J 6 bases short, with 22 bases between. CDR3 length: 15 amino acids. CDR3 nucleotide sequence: TGCGCCAGCCGGACGTCGAACAGGGTCGTGGATGGCTACACCTTC. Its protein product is CASRTSNRVVDGYTF.

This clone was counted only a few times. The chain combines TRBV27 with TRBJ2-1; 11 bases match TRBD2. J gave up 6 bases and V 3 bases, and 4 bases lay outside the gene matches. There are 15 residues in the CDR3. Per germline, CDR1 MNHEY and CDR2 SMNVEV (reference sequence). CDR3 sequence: CASSFLAGGGNEQFF. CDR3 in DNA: TGTGCCAGCAGTTTTCTAGCGGGAGGCGGCAATGAGCAGTTCTTC.

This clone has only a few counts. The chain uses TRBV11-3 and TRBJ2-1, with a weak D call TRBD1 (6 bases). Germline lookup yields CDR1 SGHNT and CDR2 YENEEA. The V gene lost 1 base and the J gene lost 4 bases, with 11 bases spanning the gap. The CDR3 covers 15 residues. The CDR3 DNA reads TGTGCCAGCAGCTTAGGGTACAGGGCGTACAATGAGCAGTTCTTC. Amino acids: CASSLGYRAYNEQFF.

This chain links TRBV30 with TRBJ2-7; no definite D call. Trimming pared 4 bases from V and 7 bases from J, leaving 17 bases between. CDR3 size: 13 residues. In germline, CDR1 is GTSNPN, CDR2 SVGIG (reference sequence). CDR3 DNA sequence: TGTGCCTGGACCCAACGAAACGATAGAGAGCAGTACTTC. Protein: CAWTQRNDREQYF.

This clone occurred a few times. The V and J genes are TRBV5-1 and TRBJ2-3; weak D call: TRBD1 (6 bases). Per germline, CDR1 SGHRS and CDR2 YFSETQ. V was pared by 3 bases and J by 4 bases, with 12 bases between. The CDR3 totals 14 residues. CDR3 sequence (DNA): TGCGCCAGCAGCTCCGGGACACCACCAGATACGCAGTATTTT. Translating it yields CASSSGTPPDTQYF.

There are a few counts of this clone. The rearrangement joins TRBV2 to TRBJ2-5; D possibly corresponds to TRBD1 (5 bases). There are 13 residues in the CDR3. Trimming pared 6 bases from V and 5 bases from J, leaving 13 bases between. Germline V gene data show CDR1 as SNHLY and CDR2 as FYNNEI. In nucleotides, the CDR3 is TGTGCCAGCAGCGCAGGGTTCTCGGAGACCCAGTACTTC. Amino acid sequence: CASSAGFSETQYF.

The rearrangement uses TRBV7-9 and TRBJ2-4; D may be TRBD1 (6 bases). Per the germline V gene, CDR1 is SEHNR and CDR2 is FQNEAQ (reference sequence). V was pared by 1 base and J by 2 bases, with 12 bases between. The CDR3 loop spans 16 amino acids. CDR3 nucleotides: TGTGCCAGCAGCTTAGGGCAGGGGCTGACCAAAAACATTCAGTACTTC. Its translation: CASSLGQGLTKNIQYF.

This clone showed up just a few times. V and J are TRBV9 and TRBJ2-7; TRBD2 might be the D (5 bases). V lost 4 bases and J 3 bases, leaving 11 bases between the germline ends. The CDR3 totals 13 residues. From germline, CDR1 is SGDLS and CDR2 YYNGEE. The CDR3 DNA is TGTGCCAGCAGCTCCAGCGGCGACTACGAGCAGTACTTC. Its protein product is CASSSSGDYEQYF.

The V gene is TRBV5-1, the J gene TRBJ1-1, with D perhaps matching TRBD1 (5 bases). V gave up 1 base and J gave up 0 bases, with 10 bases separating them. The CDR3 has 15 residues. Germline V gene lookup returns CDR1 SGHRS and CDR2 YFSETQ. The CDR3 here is CASSLSRAMNTEAFF. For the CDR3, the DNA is TGCGCCAGCAGCTTGTCCAGGGCAATGAACACTGAAGCTTTCTTT.

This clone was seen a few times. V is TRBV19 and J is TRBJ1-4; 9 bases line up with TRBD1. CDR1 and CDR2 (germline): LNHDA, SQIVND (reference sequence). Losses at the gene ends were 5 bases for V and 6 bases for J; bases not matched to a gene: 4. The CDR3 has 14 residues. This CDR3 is CASSGQGMDEKLFF. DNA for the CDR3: TGTGCCAGTAGTGGACAGGGGATGGATGAAAAACTGTTTTTT.

The CDR3 region has the DNA TGTGCCAGTAGAGAACCGGGACAGATCAATGAAAAACTGTTTTTT. Its translation is CASREPGQINEKLFF. V is TRBV19 and J is TRBJ1-4; 7 bases match TRBD1. Looked up from germline, CDR1 is LNHDA and CDR2 is SQIVND (reference sequence). CDR3 length equals 15 residues. J gave up 5 bases and V 6 bases, and 9 bases lay outside the gene matches.

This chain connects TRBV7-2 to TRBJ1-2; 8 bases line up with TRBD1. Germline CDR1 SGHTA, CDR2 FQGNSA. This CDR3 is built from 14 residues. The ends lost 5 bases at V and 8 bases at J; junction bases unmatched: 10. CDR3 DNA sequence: TGTGCCAGCAGCGCCATGACAGGGGTTGAAGGCTACACCTTC. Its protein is CASSAMTGVEGYTF.

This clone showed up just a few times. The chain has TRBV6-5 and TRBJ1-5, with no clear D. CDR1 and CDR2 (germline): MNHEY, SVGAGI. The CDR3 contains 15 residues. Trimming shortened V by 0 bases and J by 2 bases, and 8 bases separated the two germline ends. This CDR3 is CASSYSWGGNQPQHF. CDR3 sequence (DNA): TGTGCCAGCAGTTACTCTTGGGGAGGCAATCAGCCCCAGCATTTT.